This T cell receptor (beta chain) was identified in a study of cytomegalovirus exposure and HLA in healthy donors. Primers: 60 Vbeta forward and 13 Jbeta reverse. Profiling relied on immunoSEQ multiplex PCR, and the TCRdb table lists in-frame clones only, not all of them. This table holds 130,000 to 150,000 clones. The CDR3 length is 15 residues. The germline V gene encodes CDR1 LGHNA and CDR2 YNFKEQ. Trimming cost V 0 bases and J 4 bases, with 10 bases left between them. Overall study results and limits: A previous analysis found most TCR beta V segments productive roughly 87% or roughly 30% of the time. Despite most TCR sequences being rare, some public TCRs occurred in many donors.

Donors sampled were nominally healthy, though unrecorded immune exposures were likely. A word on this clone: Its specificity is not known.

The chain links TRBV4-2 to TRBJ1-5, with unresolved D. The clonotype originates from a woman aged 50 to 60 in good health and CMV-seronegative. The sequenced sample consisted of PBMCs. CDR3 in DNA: TGTGCCAGCAGCCAAGATCTTAACGGGAATCAGCCCCAGCATTTT. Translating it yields CASSQDLNGNQPQHF.